This TCR beta chain was sequenced in a study of T-cell reconstitution after alpha-beta-depleted transplantation in children. Study results and limitations: The study traced high day-60 TCRbeta diversity in some patients to surviving recipient T cells and thymic progenitors. Reportedly, roughly two months post-transplant, alpha-beta T cells arose from several hundred expanded graft clones.

Unique molecular identifiers were incorporated when the TCRbeta library was constructed. Each CDR3 protein gets one entry after TCRdb re-called the PCR reads with MiXCR. The table lists about 980,000 distinct CDR3 sequences, under 30% of them singletons, with roughly 31% in the top ten. The CDR3 covers 15 residues. The germline V gene has CDR1 DFQATT and CDR2 SNEGSKA (reference sequence). Trimming cost V 6 bases and J 2 bases; bases outside gene matches: 10. This clonotype was recorded a few times. The antigen remains undetermined. The starting material was PBMCs, mostly from graft donor cells, obtained 360 days after TCRalphabeta/CD19-depleted stem cell transplant. The receptor was isolated from a boy under three years old who had a stem cell transplant for SCID, so the T cells may come from the graft donor. V gene TRBV20-1 combines with J gene TRBJ2-3; the match to TRBD1 covers 8 bases. CDR3 nucleotides: TGCAGTGCCACAACGCTCAGGGGGCTCACAGATACGCAGTATTTT. This translates into CSATTLRGLTDTQYF.